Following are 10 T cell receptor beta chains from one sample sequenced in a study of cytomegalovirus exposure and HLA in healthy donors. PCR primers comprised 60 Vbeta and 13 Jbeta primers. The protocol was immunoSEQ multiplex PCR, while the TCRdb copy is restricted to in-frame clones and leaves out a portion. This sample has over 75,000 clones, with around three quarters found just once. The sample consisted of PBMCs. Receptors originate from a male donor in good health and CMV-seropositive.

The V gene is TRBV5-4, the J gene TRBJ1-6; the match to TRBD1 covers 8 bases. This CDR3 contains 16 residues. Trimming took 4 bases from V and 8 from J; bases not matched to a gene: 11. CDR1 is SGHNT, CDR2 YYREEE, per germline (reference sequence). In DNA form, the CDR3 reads TGTGCCAGCAGCGCCCCGGACAGGGACCTTGATTCACCCCTCCACTTT. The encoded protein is CASSAPDRDLDSPLHF. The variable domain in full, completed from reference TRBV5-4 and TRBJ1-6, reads ETGVTQSPTHLIKTRGQQVTLRCSSQSGHNTVSWYQQALGQGPQFIFQYYREEENGRGNFPPRFSGLQFPNYSSELNVNALELDDSALYLCASSAPDRDLDSPLHFGNGTRLTVT.

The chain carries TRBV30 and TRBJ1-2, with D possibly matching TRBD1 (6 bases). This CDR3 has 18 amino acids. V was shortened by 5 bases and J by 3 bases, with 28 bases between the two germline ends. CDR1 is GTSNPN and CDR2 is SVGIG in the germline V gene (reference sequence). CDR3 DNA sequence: TGTGCCTGGTCGTTATCAGGGGCGCAGAGGGCCTATGACTATGGCTACACCTTC. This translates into CAWSLSGAQRAYDYGYTF.

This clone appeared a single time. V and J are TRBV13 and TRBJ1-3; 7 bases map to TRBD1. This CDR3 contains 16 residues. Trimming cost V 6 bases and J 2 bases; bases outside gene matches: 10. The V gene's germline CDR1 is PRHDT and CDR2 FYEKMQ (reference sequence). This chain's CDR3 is CASSTATGRAGNTIYF. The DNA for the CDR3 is TGTGCCAGCAGTACCGCGACAGGGCGAGCTGGAAACACCATATATTTT.

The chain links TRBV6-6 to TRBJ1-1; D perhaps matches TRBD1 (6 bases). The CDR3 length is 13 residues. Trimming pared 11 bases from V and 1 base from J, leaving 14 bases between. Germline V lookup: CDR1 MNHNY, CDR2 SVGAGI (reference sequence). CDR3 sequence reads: CAGRTVENTEAFF. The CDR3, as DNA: TGTGCCGGACGGACAGTGGAGAACACTGAAGCTTTCTTT.

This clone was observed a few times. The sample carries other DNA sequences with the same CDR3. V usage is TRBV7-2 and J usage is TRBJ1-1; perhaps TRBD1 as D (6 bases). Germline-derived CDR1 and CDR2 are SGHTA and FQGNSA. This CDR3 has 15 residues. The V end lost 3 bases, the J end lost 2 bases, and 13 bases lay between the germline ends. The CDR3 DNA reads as TGTGCCAGCAGCTTCCAACGACAGGTCAACACTGAAGCTTTCTTT. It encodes CASSFQRQVNTEAFF. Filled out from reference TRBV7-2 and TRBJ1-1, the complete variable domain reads GAGVSQSPSNKVTEKGKDVELRCDPISGHTALYWYRQSLGQGLEFLIYFQGNSAPDKSGLPSDRFSAERTGGSVSTLTIQRTQQEDSAVYLCASSFQRQVNTEAFFGQGTRLTVV.

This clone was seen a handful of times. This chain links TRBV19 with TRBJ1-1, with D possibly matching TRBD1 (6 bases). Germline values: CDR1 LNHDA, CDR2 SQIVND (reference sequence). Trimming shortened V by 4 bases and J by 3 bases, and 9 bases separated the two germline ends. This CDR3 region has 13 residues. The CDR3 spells CASSTRGYTEAFF. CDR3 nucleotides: TGTGCCAGTAGTACCAGGGGATACACTGAAGCTTTCTTT.

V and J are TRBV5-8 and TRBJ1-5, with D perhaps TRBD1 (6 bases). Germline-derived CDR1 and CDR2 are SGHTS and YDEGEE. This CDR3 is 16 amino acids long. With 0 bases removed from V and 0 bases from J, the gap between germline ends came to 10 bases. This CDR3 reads CASSLGTAFSNQPQHF. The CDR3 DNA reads TGTGCCAGCAGCTTGGGGACAGCCTTTAGCAATCAGCCCCAGCATTTT.

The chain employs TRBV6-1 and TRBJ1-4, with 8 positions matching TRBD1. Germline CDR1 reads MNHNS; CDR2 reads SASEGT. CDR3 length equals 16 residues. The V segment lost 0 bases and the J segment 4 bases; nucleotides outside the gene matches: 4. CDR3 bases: TGTGCCAGCAGTGAAGCCGACAGGGGACTTAATGAAAAACTGTTTTTT. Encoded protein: CASSEADRGLNEKLFF.

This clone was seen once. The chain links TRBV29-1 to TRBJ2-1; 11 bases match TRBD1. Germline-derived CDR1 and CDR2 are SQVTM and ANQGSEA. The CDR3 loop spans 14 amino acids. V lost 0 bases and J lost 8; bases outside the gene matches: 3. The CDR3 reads CSVEDGTGGHEQFF. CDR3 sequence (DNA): TGCAGCGTTGAAGATGGGACAGGGGGACATGAGCAGTTCTTC.

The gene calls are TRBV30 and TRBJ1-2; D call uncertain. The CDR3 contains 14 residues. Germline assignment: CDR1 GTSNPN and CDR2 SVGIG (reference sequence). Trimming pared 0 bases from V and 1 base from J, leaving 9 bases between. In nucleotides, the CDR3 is TGTGCCTGGAGTGTCGGACTCAATAACTATGGCTACACCTTC. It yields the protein CAWSVGLNNYGYTF.